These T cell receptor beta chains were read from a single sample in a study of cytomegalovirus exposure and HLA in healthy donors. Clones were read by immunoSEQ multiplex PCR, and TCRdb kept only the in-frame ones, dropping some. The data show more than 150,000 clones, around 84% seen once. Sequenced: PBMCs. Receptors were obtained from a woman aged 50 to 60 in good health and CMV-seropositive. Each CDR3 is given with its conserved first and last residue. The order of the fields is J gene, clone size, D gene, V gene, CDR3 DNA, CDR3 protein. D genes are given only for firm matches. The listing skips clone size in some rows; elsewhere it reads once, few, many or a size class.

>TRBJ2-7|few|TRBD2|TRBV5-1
TGCGCCAGCAGGCACGGGGGGGAGACCTACGAGCAGTACTTC
CASRHGGETYEQYF
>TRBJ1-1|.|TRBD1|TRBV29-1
TGCATGGGGGGTACAGGGGGCGTAAGCACTGAAGCTTTCTTT
CMGGTGGVSTEAFF
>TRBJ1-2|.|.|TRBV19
TGTGCCAGTCTGCTAGCGGGGGCGAGGGGCTACACCTTC
CASLLAGARGYTF
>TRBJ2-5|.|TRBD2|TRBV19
TGTGCCAGTAGTTCGGGACTAGTACAAGAGACCCAGTACTTC
CASSSGLVQETQYF
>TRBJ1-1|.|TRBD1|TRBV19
TGTGCCAGTACCGGGGACAGGGCAGGAGCTTTCTTT
CASTGDRAGAFF
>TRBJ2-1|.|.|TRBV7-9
TGTGCCAGCAGCTCTGCTGAGATGGAAATGCTAGCGACCCATCACGAGCAGTTCTTC
CASSSAEMEMLATHHEQFF
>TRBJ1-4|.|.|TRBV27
TGTGCCAGCAGTTCGGGGGTTTTTGAAAAACTGTTTTTT
CASSSGVFEKLFF
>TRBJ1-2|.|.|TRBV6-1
TGTGCCAGCAGTGAAGCAACTTTCTATGGCTACACCTTC
CASSEATFYGYTF
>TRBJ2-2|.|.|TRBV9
TGTCCCCGAGTAGAGAAGAACACCGGGGAGCTGTTTTTT
CPRVEKNTGELFF
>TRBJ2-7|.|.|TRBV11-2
TGTGCCAGCAGCTTAATGAGGTACGAGCAGTACTTC
CASSLMRYEQYF
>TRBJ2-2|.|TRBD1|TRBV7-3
TGTGCCAGCAGCTTAGGGGGGCAGGGGGCCGGCACCGGGGAGCTGTTTTTT
CASSLGGQGAGTGELFF
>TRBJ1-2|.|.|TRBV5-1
TGCGCCAGCAGCTTGGCCTTGACAAGCGGCGGCTACACCTTC
CASSLALTSGGYTF
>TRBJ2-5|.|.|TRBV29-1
TGCAGCGTTGAGGGGGGACGGGAGACCCAGTACTTC
CSVEGGRETQYF
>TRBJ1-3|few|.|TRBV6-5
TGTGCCAGCAGGAGGGCCCCTGGAAACACCATATATTTT
CASRRAPGNTIYF
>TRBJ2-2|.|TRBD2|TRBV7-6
TGTGCCAGCAGTCCGCGACTAGCGGGAACGAACACCGGGGAGCTGTTTTTT
CASSPRLAGTNTGELFF
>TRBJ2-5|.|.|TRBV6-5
TGTGCCAGCAGTCTAAACTCAGGGGAGGGTGAGACCCAGTACTTC
CASSLNSGEGETQYF
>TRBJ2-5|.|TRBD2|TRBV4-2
TGTGCCAGCAGCCAGGGGGTGGCGATCAGCGGGGGCCAGGGGGAGACCCAGTACTTC
CASSQGVAISGGQGETQYF
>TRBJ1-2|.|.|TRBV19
TGTGCCAGTAGCCACGGGTGGGACTATGGCTACACCTTC
CASSHGWDYGYTF
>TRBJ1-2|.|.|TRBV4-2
TGTGCCAGCAGCCAAGCGGGGAGCGAATATGGCTACACCTTC
CASSQAGSEYGYTF
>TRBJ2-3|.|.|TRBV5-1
TGCGCCAGCAGCTCCCTCAGCGAGGCAGATACGCAGTATTTT
CASSSLSEADTQYF
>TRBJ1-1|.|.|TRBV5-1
TGCGCCAGCAGCTTACAGGGCCCCGGCATGAACACTGAAGCTTTCTTT
CASSLQGPGMNTEAFF
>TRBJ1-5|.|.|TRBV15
TGTGCCACCAGCAGGACAGGTATTCGTAATCAGCCCCAGCATTTT
CATSRTGIRNQPQHF
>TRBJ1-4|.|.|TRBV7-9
TGTGCCAGCAGCATACAGGGATCTAATGAAAAACTGTTTTTT
CASSIQGSNEKLFF
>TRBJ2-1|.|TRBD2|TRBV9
TGTGCCAGCAGTCCACTAGCGGGGATCTCTACCGTGGGCCCGCTGGGGCAGTTCTTC
CASSPLAGISTVGPLGQFF
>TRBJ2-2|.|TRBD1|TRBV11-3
TGTGCCAGCAGCCGACAGGGCGCGGACACCGGGGAGCTGTTTTTT
CASSRQGADTGELFF
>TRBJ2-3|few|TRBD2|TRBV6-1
TGTGCCAGCAGTGAAATGGGACTAGCGGGTCAAGATACGCAGTATTTT
CASSEMGLAGQDTQYF
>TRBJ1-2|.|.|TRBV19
TGTGCCAGTCGGGCAGGGGCTAACTATGGCTACACCTTC
CASRAGANYGYTF
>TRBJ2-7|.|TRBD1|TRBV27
TGTGCCAGCAGTTTAAAGACTCCCGGGACAGGGTCCTACGAGCAGTACTTC
CASSLKTPGTGSYEQYF
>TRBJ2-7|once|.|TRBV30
TGTGCCGGAGGACCGGACCGGCGCTCCTACGAGCAGTACTTC
CAGGPDRRSYEQYF
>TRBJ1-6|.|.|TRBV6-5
TGTGCCACTTCATGGAACAGCGACGGGATGTCACCCCTCCACTTT
CATSWNSDGMSPLHF
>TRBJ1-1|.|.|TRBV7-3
TGTGCCAGCAGCTTTGGCAGAATGAACACTGAAGCTTTCTTT
CASSFGRMNTEAFF
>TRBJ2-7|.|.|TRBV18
TGTGCCAGCTCACTACAACAGGTAGTTAACGAGCAGTACTTC
CASSLQQVVNEQYF
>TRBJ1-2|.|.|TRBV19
TGTGCCAGTAGTCCGGGAGAGGGGTTTAACTATGGCTACACCTTC
CASSPGEGFNYGYTF
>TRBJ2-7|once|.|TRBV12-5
TGTGCTAGTGGTTTGGTAAGGGGGTACGAGCAGTACTTC
CASGLVRGYEQYF
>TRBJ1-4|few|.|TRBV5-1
TGCGCCAGCAGCTTGGGAAAGGGAGGGGAAAAACTGTTTTTT
CASSLGKGGEKLFF
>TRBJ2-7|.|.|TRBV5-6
TGTGCCAGCAGCTTGGTTGGTGCGAACGAGCAGTACTTC
CASSLVGANEQYF
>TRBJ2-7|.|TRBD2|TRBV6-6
TGTGCCAGCAGTGCTAGCGGGGGGGCCGTCGAGCAGTACTTC
CASSASGGAVEQYF
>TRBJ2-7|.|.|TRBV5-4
TGTGCCAGCAGCCAAGATGACAGTTTGGGCTACGAGCAGTACTTC
CASSQDDSLGYEQYF
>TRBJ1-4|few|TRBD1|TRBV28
TGTGCCAGCAGTTCGGGACAGGGGCATGAAAAACTGTTTTTT
CASSSGQGHEKLFF
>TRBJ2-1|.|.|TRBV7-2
TGTGCCAGCAGCTTAGGGCAGGGGGGGCAGTTCTTC
CASSLGQGGQFF
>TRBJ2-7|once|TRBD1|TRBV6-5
TGTGCCAGCAGAAATATCGACAGGGACGAGCAGTACTTC
CASRNIDRDEQYF
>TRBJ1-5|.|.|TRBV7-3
TGTGCCAGCAGCCCGCTCTCAAGCCCCAAGCATTTT
CASSPLSSPKHF
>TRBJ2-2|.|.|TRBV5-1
TGCGCCAGCAGCCCTAGTGCGGGGGCAGGCACCGGGGAGCTGTTTTTT
CASSPSAGAGTGELFF
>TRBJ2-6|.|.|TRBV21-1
TGTGCCAGCACCAAAGGGACAGGGGACTCTGGGGCCAACGTCCTGACTTTC
CASTKGTGDSGANVLTF
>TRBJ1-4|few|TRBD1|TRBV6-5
TGTGCCTCCGGGACAGTTAATGAAAAACTGTTTTTT
CASGTVNEKLFF
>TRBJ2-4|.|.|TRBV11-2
TGTGCCAGCAGCGGGGAGGGGGACATTCAGTACTTC
CASSGEGDIQYF
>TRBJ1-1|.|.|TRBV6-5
TGTGCCAGCACCCCTTTGGGACACCAGAACACTGAAGCTTTCTTT
CASTPLGHQNTEAFF
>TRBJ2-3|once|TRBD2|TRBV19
TGTGCCAGTAGCAGAAGACTAGCGGAGACAGATACGCAGTATTTT
CASSRRLAETDTQYF
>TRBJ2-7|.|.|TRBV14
TGTGCCAGCAGCCCCCGTGCGGGGTTCTACGAGCAGTACTTC
CASSPRAGFYEQYF
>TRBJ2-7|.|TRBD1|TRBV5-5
TGTGCCAGCAGCCGGACAGGGGGCGAGCAGTACTTC
CASSRTGGEQYF
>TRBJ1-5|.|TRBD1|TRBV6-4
TGTGCCAGCAGGATGGAGGAGGCAGGGGGCGGTTTTGGGCAGCCCCAGCATTTT
CASRMEEAGGGFGQPQHF
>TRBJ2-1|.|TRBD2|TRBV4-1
TGCGCCAGCAGCCAAGCCCCCGGACTAGCGGGGGCCAGCTCCTACAATGAGCAGTTCTTC
CASSQAPGLAGASSYNEQFF
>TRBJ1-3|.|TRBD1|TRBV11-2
TGTGCCAGCAGCTGGGACAGTTACTCTGGAAACACCATATATTTT
CASSWDSYSGNTIYF
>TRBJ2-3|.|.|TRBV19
TGTGCCAGTAGGGGGCAAGGCGGCACAGATACGCAGTATTTT
CASRGQGGTDTQYF
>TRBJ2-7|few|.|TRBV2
TGTGCCAGCAGTGGAGGAGGGGCCTTGGAGCAGTACTTC
CASSGGGALEQYF
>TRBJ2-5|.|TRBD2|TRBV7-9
TGTGCCAGCACCCTCACCGCCGGGGGGGGAGAGACCCAGTACTTC
CASTLTAGGGETQYF
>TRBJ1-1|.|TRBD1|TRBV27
TGTGCCAGCAGACTACAGGGGGCTGGGACTGAAGCTTTCTTT
CASRLQGAGTEAFF
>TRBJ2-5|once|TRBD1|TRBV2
TGTGCCAGCAGTCTCCTAGGGGGCCCTGGGGAGACCCAGTACTTC
CASSLLGGPGETQYF